The present entry profiles one T cell receptor beta chain with its context. Its target is not known. These data belong to a study of cytomegalovirus exposure and HLA in healthy donors. Overall study results and limits: 150 or so TCR beta chains were listed as cytomegalovirus-associated.

Produced via immunoSEQ multiplex PCR; TCRdb's table is partial and in-frame only. The data show over 150,000 clones, around 85% seen once. Germline CDR1 MGHRA, CDR2 YSYEKL. Losses at the gene ends were 4 bases for V and 7 bases for J; bases not matched to a gene: 8. The CDR3 covers 16 residues. This receptor was obtained from a man between 18 and 35 years old in good health and CMV-seropositive. The sequenced sample was PBMCs. V gene TRBV4-1 combines with J gene TRBJ2-1, with 12 positions matching TRBD2. This CDR3 reads CASSPWTSGENNEQFF. CDR3 nucleotide sequence: TGCGCCAGCAGCCCCTGGACTAGCGGGGAAAATAATGAGCAGTTCTTC.